This is a list of T cell receptor beta chains from one sample in a study of cytomegalovirus exposure and HLA in healthy donors. Generated by immunoSEQ multiplex PCR, the TCRdb table keeps only in-frame clones and is missing some. The data contain around 190,000 clones, under 80% of them singletons. The sequencing sample was made of PBMCs. The receptors here all came from a man between 25 and 39 years old in good health and CMV-seropositive. The CDR3 runs from the conserved cysteine through the conserved F or W. Each record gives: V gene, D gene, J gene, clone size, CDR3 protein, CDR3 DNA. The D gene is left open where the match is weak. The size field is filled for only some rows; it gives once, few, many or a size class.

TRBV7-2	-	TRBJ1-6	once	CASTSDRNSPLHF	TGTGCCAGCACCTCCGACAGAAATTCACCCCTCCACTTT
TRBV6-1	-	TRBJ2-3	-	CASKGVQADTQYF	TGTGCCAGCAAGGGGGTGCAGGCAGATACGCAGTATTTT
TRBV6-5	-	TRBJ2-7	-	CASSYRGRQYF	TGTGCCAGCAGTTACAGGGGTAGGCAGTACTTC
TRBV4-3	TRBD1	TRBJ1-3	-	CASSQNPTGTSGNTIYF	TGCGCCAGCAGCCAAAATCCGACAGGGACCTCTGGAAACACCATATATTTT
TRBV4-1	TRBD1	TRBJ1-1	few	CASSQFPSGTVNTEAFF	TGCGCCAGCAGCCAATTTCCCTCAGGGACAGTGAACACTGAAGCTTTCTTT
TRBV6-5	-	TRBJ1-5	few	CASRAGGNQPQHF	TGTGCCAGCAGGGCGGGGGGCAATCAGCCCCAGCATTTT
TRBV21-1	-	TRBJ2-3	-	CASSLTSGGAKSTDTQYF	TGTGCCAGCAGCCTCACTAGCGGGGGAGCAAAGAGCACAGATACGCAGTATTTT
TRBV9	TRBD1	TRBJ1-2	-	CASSVAADPGQGTTSGYTF	TGTGCCAGCAGCGTAGCTGCCGACCCGGGACAGGGGACGACGAGTGGCTACACCTTC
TRBV5-6	-	TRBJ1-5	-	CASSLRRTSNQPQHF	TGTGCCAGCAGCCTACGGAGGACTAGCAATCAGCCCCAGCATTTT
TRBV7-2	TRBD1	TRBJ2-3	few	CASSQGDSSTDTQYF	TGTGCCAGCAGCCAAGGGGACAGTAGCACAGATACGCAGTATTTT
TRBV27	TRBD2	TRBJ2-3	-	CASSSGLAGLPTDTQYF	TGTGCCAGCAGTTCGGGACTAGCGGGCCTCCCCACAGATACGCAGTATTTT
TRBV19	-	TRBJ2-2	-	CASSTRGGSVDGELFF	TGTGCCAGTTCCACGAGGGGGGGATCCGTCGATGGGGAGCTGTTTTTT
TRBV29-1	-	TRBJ1-3	-	CSVDYGQPANTIYF	TGCAGCGTTGATTATGGACAGCCCGCGAACACCATATATTTT
TRBV11-3	-	TRBJ2-3	-	CASSSGRREGLQYF	TGTGCCAGCAGCTCGGGTCGGAGGGAAGGGCTCCAGTATTTT
TRBV29-1	TRBD1	TRBJ1-1	-	CSVRQGSTEAFF	TGCAGCGTAAGACAGGGGAGCACTGAAGCTTTCTTT
TRBV29-1	-	TRBJ2-2	-	CSVTLPTGELFF	TGCAGCGTTACCCTACCTACCGGGGAGCTGTTTTTT
TRBV7-9	-	TRBJ1-3	-	CASVRETGSGNTIYF	TGTGCCAGCGTCAGGGAGACAGGCTCTGGAAACACCATATATTTT
TRBV6-5	-	TRBJ1-2	-	CASSPVGGHGYTF	TGTGCCAGCAGTCCCGTCGGGGGACATGGCTACACCTTC
TRBV28	-	TRBJ1-1	-	CASKNGGLNTEAFF	TGTGCCAGTAAAAACGGGGGTTTGAACACTGAAGCTTTCTTT
TRBV5-4	TRBD1	TRBJ2-5	-	CASSEGDRQETQYF	TGTGCCAGCAGCGAAGGGGACAGACAAGAGACCCAGTACTTC
TRBV7-2	-	TRBJ2-1	-	CASSLAPGYEQFF	TGTGCCAGCAGCTTGGCCCCGGGATACGAGCAGTTCTTC
TRBV28	-	TRBJ1-3	-	CASSLEGPSGNTIYF	TGTGCCAGCAGTTTGGAGGGTCCCTCTGGAAACACCATATATTTT
TRBV5-1	TRBD1	TRBJ2-3	-	CASSGGQGSTDTQYF	TGCGCCAGCAGCGGAGGACAGGGGAGCACAGATACGCAGTATTTT
TRBV28	TRBD2	TRBJ2-7	-	CASSPGLAGIYEQYF	TGTGCCAGCAGCCCGGGACTAGCGGGAATTTACGAGCAGTACTTC
TRBV12-2	-	TRBJ2-7	-	CADPGTSPAYEQYF	TGTGCAGACCCCGGGACTAGCCCTGCCTACGAGCAGTACTTC
TRBV5-1	-	TRBJ2-1	-	CASSLVTNEQFF	TGCGCCAGCAGCTTGGTAACAAATGAGCAGTTCTTC
TRBV2	-	TRBJ2-2	-	CAPGGRLSTGELFF	TGTGCCCCAGGAGGGCGCCTGAGCACCGGGGAGCTGTTTTTT
TRBV29-1	TRBD1	TRBJ1-2	-	CSVRPRDRGHHTF	TGCAGCGTTCGCCCCCGGGACAGGGGGCACCACACCTTC
TRBV5-1	-	TRBJ2-3	-	CASSLWGLADTQYF	TGCGCCAGCAGCTTGTGGGGGCTGGCAGATACGCAGTATTTT
TRBV5-4	TRBD1	TRBJ1-2	-	CATLGQGEGYTF	TGTGCCACCCTTGGACAGGGTGAGGGCTACACCTTC
TRBV14	-	TRBJ1-4	few	CASSPVLGANEKLFF	TGTGCCAGCAGCCCCGTACTGGGGGCGAATGAAAAACTGTTTTTT
TRBV2	-	TRBJ1-3	many	CASTMGGAGNTIYF	TGTGCCAGCACCATGGGGGGAGCTGGAAACACCATATATTTT
TRBV7-9	-	TRBJ2-7	-	CASSFGPGEQYF	TGTGCCAGCAGCTTCGGCCCCGGGGAGCAGTACTTC
TRBV30	TRBD1	TRBJ1-1	once	CAWSARTGDTEAFF	TGTGCCTGGAGTGCGAGGACAGGGGACACTGAAGCTTTCTTT
TRBV19	TRBD1	TRBJ1-2	-	CASRFPTSVDRNYGYTF	TGTGCCAGTAGGTTTCCCACATCAGTGGACAGGAACTATGGCTACACCTTC
TRBV28	-	TRBJ2-7	-	CASSAAPDEQYF	TGTGCCAGCAGTGCGGCTCCGGACGAGCAGTACTTC
TRBV5-6	-	TRBJ2-7	-	CASSSAGTPDEQYF	TGTGCCAGCAGCTCGGCCGGGACACCGGACGAGCAGTACTTC
TRBV18	-	TRBJ2-6	-	CASSPGVAPSSGANVLTF	TGTGCCAGCTCACCGGGCGTAGCGCCGAGCTCTGGGGCCAACGTCCTGACTTTC
TRBV7-3	TRBD1	TRBJ2-2	once	CASRLDRVAGELFF	TGTGCCAGCAGGTTAGACAGGGTCGCCGGGGAGCTGTTTTTT
TRBV7-2	TRBD1	TRBJ1-2	-	CASSYVGQGFGYTF	TGTGCCAGCAGCTACGTAGGACAGGGCTTTGGCTACACCTTC
TRBV7-6	-	TRBJ1-5	-	CASSERWGRSGNQPQHF	TGTGCCAGCAGCGAGAGGTGGGGCAGGTCTGGCAATCAGCCCCAGCATTTT
TRBV9	TRBD1	TRBJ1-5	few	CASSAGTGVGNQPQHF	TGTGCCAGCAGCGCCGGGACAGGGGTCGGTAATCAGCCCCAGCATTTT
TRBV9	TRBD1	TRBJ2-5	-	CASSTRGQGARETQYF	TGTGCCAGCAGCACCCGGGGACAGGGGGCGAGGGAGACCCAGTACTTC
TRBV29-1	-	TRBJ1-2	few	CSVRVTTGYGYTF	TGCAGCGTTCGAGTGACGACGGGCTATGGCTACACCTTC
TRBV4-2	-	TRBJ2-2	-	CASSLNTGELFF	TGTGCCAGCAGCTTAAACACCGGGGAGCTGTTTTTT
TRBV18	-	TRBJ2-1	-	CASSPEYNEQFF	TGTGCCAGCTCCCCAGAGTACAATGAGCAGTTCTTC